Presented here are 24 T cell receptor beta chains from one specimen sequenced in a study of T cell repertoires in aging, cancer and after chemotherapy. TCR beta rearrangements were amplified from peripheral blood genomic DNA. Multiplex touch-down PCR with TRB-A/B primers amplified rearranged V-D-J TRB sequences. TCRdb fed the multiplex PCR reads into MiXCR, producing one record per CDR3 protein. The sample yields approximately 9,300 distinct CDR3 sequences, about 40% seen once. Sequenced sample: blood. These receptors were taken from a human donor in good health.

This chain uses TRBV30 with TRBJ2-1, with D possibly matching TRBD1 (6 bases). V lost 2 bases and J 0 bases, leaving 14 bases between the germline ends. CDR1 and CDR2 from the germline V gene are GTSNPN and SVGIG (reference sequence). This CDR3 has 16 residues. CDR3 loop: CAWSTRGLSSYNEQFF. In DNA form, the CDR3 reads TGTGCCTGGAGTACCAGGGGCCTGAGCTCCTACAATGAGCAGTTCTTC.

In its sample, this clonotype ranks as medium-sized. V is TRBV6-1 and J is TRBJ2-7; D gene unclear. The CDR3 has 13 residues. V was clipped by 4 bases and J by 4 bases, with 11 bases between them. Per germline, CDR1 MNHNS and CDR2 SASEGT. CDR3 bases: TGTGCCAGCAGTGCAAGCGACGGATACGAGCAGTACTTC. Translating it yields CASSASDGYEQYF.

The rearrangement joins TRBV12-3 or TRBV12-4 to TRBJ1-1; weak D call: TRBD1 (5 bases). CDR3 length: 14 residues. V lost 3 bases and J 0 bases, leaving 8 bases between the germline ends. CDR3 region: CASSFGGLNTEAFF. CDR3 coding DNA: TGTGCCAGCAGTTTTGGGGGATTGAACACTGAAGCTTTCTTT.

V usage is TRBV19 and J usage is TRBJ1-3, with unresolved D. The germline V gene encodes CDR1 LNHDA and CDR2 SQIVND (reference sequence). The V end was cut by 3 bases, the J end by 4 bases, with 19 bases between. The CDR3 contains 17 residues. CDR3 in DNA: TGTGCCAGTAGTATTACGGCACAGCGACCAGCAGGAAACACCATATATTTT. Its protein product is CASSITAQRPAGNTIYF.

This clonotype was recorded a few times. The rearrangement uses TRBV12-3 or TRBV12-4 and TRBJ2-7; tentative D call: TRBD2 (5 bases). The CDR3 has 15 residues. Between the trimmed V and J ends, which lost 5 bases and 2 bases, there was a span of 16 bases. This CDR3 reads CASSRWTQATYEQYF. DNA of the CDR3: TGTGCCAGCAGTCGCTGGACTCAGGCCACCTACGAGCAGTACTTC.

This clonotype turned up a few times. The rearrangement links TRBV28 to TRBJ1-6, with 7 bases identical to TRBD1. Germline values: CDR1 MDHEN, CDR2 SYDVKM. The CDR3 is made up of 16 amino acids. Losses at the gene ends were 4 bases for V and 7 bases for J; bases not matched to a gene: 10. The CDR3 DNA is TGTGCCAGCAGTTCCTCGACAGGGCGCGGGAATTCACCCCTCCACTTT. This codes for CASSSSTGRGNSPLHF.

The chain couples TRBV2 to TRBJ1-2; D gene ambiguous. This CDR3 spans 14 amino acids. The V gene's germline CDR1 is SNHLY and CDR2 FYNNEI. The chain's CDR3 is CVVTHKSSNYGYTF. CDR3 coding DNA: TGTGTCGTAACTCACAAGTCTTCTAACTATGGCTACACCTTC.

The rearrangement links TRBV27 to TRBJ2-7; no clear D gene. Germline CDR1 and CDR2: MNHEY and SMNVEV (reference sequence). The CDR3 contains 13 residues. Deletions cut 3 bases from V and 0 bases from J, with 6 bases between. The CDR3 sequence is CASSLIHSYEQYF. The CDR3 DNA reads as TGTGCCAGCAGTTTGATCCACTCCTACGAGCAGTACTTC.

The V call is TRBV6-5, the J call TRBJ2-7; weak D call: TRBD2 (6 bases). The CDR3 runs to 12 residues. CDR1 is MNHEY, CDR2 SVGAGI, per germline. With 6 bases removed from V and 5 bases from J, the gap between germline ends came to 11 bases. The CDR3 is CASSPGEHEQYV. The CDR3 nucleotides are TGTGCCAGCAGCCCGGGGGAGCACGAGCAGTACGTC.

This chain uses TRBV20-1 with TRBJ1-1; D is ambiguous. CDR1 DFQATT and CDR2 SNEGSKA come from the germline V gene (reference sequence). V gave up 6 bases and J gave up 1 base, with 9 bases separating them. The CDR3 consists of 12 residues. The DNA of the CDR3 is TGCAGTGCCGTACACCAGAACACTGAAGCTTTCTTT. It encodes CSAVHQNTEAFF.

Written as DNA, the CDR3 is TGCGCCAGCAGCCCCCTAGGGCGGGCTACCGGGGAGCTGTTTTTT. This sequence encodes CASSPLGRATGELFF. J is TRBJ2-2 and V is TRBV5-1, with D perhaps matching TRBD2 (5 bases). This CDR3 spans 15 amino acids. V lost 4 bases to trimming and J lost 5 bases, with 15 bases between them. Germline V lookup: CDR1 SGHRS, CDR2 YFSETQ.

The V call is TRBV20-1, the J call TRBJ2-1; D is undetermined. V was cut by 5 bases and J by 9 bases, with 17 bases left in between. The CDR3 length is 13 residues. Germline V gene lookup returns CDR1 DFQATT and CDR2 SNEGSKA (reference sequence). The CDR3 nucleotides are TGCAGTGCTCCCTTAGTTAGGTTCGGTGAGCAGTTCTTC. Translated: CSAPLVRFGEQFF.

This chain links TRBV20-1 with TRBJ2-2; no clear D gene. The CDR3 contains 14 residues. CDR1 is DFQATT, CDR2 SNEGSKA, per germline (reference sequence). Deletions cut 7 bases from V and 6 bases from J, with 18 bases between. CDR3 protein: CSDRPIRNSGELFF. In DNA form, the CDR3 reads TGCAGTGATAGGCCAATAAGGAATTCCGGGGAGCTGTTTTTT.

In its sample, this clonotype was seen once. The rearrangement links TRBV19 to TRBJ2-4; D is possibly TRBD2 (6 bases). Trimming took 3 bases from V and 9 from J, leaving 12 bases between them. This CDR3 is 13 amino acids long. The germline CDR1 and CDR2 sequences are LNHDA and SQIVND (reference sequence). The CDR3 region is CASSMGLGGIQYF. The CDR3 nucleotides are TGTGCCAGTAGTATGGGACTTGGAGGCATTCAGTACTTC.

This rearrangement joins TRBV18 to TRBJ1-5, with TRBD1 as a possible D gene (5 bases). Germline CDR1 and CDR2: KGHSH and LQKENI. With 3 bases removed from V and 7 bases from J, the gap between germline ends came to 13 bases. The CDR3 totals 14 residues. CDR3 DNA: TGTGCCAGCTCACCGGGCCAAGGGGCCCAGCCCCAGCATTTT. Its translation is CASSPGQGAQPQHF.

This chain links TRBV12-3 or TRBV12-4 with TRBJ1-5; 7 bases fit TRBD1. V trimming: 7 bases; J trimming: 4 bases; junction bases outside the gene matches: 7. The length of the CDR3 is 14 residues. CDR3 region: CASKTGTANQPQHF. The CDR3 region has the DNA TGTGCCAGCAAAACAGGGACAGCGAATCAGCCCCAGCATTTT.

As DNA, the CDR3 is TGTGCCAGCAGACGGACAGGGAGTCATAGCAATCAGCCCCAGCATTTT. Its protein is CASRRTGSHSNQPQHF. The chain employs TRBV27 and TRBJ1-5, with 8 bases lining up with TRBD1. The V segment lost 6 bases and the J segment 0 bases; nucleotides outside the gene matches: 7. Germline CDR1 MNHEY, CDR2 SMNVEV (reference sequence). This CDR3 is built from 16 residues.

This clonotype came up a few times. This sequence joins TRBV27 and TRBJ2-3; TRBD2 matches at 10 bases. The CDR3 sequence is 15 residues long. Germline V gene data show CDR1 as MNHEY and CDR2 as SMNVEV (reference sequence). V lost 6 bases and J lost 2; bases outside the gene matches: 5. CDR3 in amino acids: CASSGLAENTDTQYF. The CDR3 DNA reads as TGTGCCAGCAGCGGACTAGCGGAGAACACAGATACGCAGTATTTT.

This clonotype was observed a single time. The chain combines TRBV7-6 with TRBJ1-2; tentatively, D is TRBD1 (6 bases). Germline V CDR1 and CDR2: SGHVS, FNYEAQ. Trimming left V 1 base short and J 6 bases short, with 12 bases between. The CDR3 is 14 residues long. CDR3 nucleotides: TGTGCCAGCAGCTTAGAATTAGGGGGAGATGGCTACACCTTC. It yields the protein CASSLELGGDGYTF.

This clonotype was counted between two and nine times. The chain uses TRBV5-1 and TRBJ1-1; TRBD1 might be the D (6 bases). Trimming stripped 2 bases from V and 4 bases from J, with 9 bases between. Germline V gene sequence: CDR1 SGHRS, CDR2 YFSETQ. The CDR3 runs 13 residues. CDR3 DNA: TGCGCCAGCAGCTTCACAGGGTCCACTGAAGCTTTCTTT. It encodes CASSFTGSTEAFF.

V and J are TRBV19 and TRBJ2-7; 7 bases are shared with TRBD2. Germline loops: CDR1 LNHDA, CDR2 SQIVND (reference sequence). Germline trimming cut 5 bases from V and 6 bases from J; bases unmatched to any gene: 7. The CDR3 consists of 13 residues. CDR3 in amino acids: CASSPWGGSEQYV. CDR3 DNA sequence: TGTGCCAGTAGTCCTTGGGGCGGGAGCGAGCAGTACGTC.

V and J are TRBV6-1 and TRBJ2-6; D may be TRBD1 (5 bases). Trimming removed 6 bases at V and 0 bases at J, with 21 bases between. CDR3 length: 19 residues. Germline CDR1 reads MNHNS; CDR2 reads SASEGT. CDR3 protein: CASRLTPPATVSGANVLTF. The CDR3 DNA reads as TGTGCCAGCAGGCTAACACCACCCGCGACAGTCTCTGGGGCCAACGTCCTGACTTTC.

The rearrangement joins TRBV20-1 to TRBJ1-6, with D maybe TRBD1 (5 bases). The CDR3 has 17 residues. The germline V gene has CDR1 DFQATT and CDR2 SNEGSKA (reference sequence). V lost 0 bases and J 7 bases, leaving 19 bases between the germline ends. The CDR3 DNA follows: TGCAGTGCTAGAGATTCGAGGGCAGGGTTGAGCAATTCACCCCTCCACTTT. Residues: CSARDSRAGLSNSPLHF.

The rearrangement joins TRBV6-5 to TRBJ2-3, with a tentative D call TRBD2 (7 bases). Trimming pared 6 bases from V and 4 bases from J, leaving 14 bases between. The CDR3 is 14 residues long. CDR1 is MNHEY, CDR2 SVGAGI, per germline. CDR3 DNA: TGTGCCAGCAGAGTAGGGGGGGGTGCAGATACGCAGTATTTT. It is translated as CASRVGGGADTQYF.